This record concerns one T cell receptor beta chain sequence. The germline CDR1 and CDR2 sequences are LNHDA and SQIVND (reference sequence). The CDR3 totals 14 residues. Trimming shortened V by 2 bases and J by 1 base, and 9 bases separated the two germline ends. The data are from a study of T cell changes during pregnancy in multiple sclerosis. The method was immunoSEQ multiplex PCR; TCRdb's version includes in-frame clones alone and lacks a portion of them. The sample includes fewer than 70,000 clones, 94% of them seen just once. The receptor's source is a female donor with multiple sclerosis, enrolled in a pregnancy study. Here the sequenced sample was CD8+ T cells from peripheral blood mononuclear cells, taken in the third trimester of pregnancy. V and J are TRBV19 and TRBJ2-7, with D possibly matching TRBD1 (5 bases). The CDR3 DNA reads TGTGCCAGTAGTATAAGTGGGGCGTCCTACGAGCAGTACTTC. Translation gives CASSISGASYEQYF.